A single sample gave rise to the 26 T cell receptor beta chains below, sequenced in a study of cytomegalovirus exposure and HLA in healthy donors. Produced via immunoSEQ multiplex PCR; TCRdb's table is partial and in-frame only. The sample yields about 310,000 clones, nearly 90% seen once. The material sequenced was PBMCs. These receptors were collected from a man aged 30 to 39 in good health and CMV-seronegative.

The V call is TRBV6-5, the J call TRBJ2-3, with 8 bases aligning to TRBD2. Germline loops: CDR1 MNHEY, CDR2 SVGAGI. This CDR3 has 15 amino acids. J lost 2 bases, V lost 4 bases, and 5 bases had no gene match. CDR3 amino acids: CASSSPGGATDTQYF. The CDR3, as DNA: TGTGCCAGCAGTTCTCCCGGGGGGGCCACAGATACGCAGTATTTT.

The CDR3 bases are TGCGCCAGCAGCCCCAGCGGGACGTCATCCTACGAGCAGTACTTC. Translation gives CASSPSGTSSYEQYF. This chain links TRBV5-1 with TRBJ2-7, with TRBD2 matching 7 bases. The CDR3 extends over 15 amino acids. Germline V gene lookup returns CDR1 SGHRS and CDR2 YFSETQ. J gave up 1 base and V 4 bases, and 8 bases lay outside the gene matches.

The CDR3 region is CASGIGSNHEQYF. CDR3 nucleotides: TGTGCCAGCGGCATCGGGTCAAACCACGAGCAGTACTTC. The V call is TRBV7-9, the J call TRBJ2-7; the D is unclear. The CDR3 runs to 13 residues. Per germline, CDR1 SEHNR and CDR2 FQNEAQ (reference sequence). Trimming cost V 8 bases and J 5 bases, with 16 bases left between them.

V and J are TRBV5-6 and TRBJ2-7; 11 bases line up with TRBD1. Germline V CDR1 and CDR2: SGHDT, YYEEEE. J lost 4 bases, V lost 1 base, and 4 bases had no gene match. The length of the CDR3 is 15 residues. This CDR3 reads CASSLPGQGAYEQYF. CDR3 DNA: TGTGCCAGCAGCTTGCCTGGACAGGGGGCGTACGAGCAGTACTTC.

The chain recombines TRBV5-4 with TRBJ1-6; D may be TRBD1 (5 bases). CDR1 and CDR2 from the germline V gene are SGHNT and YYREEE (reference sequence). The ends were cut back, 4 bases at V and 7 bases at J, with 15 bases in the middle. The CDR3 runs to 15 residues. CDR3 sequence (DNA): TGTGCCAGCAGCCGGCCGGGGGAGCCGAATTCACCCCTCCACTTT. This gives the protein CASSRPGEPNSPLHF.

The chain uses TRBV19 and TRBJ1-4, with TRBD1 as a possible D gene (6 bases). Germline CDR1 reads LNHDA; CDR2 reads SQIVND (reference sequence). This CDR3 spans 19 amino acids. V gave up 1 base and J gave up 0 bases, with 18 bases separating them. In nucleotides, the CDR3 is TGTGCCAGTAGTATAGCCAAATCGACAGGATCTACAACTAATGAAAAACTGTTTTTT. It encodes CASSIAKSTGSTTNEKLFF.

V is TRBV7-8 and J is TRBJ1-2; 7 bases map to TRBD1. V shed 5 bases and J 7 bases; nucleotides not matched to a gene: 10. CDR1 SGHVS and CDR2 FQNEAQ come from the germline V gene. CDR3 length: 14 residues. CDR3 DNA sequence: TGTGCCAGCAGCCAAGAGGACAGGAAAGTTGGCTACACCTTC. It codes for CASSQEDRKVGYTF.

The rearrangement uses TRBV29-1 and TRBJ1-1; 7 bases map to TRBD1. V gave up 7 bases and J gave up 0 bases; unmatched junction bases: 8. This CDR3 is 14 amino acids long. Germline assignment: CDR1 SQVTM and CDR2 ANQGSEA. In DNA form, the CDR3 reads TGCAGCGGGAGGGGGCAGTGGCTGAACACTGAAGCTTTCTTT. Its translation: CSGRGQWLNTEAFF.

The genes are TRBV5-5 and TRBJ1-2; D unclear. The V and J ends lost 3 bases and 5 bases respectively, with 17 bases between them. This CDR3 is 15 amino acids long. Looked up from germline, CDR1 is SGHKS and CDR2 is YYEKEE (reference sequence). The CDR3 region is CASSSNYPNFYGYTF. The CDR3 coding sequence is TGTGCCAGCAGCTCCAACTACCCGAATTTTTATGGCTACACCTTC.

CDR3 nucleotide sequence: TGTGCCAGCAGAAACCGGGACAGCAAATACAATGAGCAGTTCTTC. It yields the protein CASRNRDSKYNEQFF. The chain combines TRBV27 with TRBJ2-1, with 7 bases that match TRBD1. The junction had 9 bases not matched to a gene; V was cut back by 6 bases and J by 4 bases. CDR3 length: 15 residues. Germline CDR1 is MNHEY and CDR2 is SMNVEV (reference sequence).

This clone has more than one count but fewer than ten. The chain couples TRBV5-4 to TRBJ1-2; perhaps TRBD1 as D (5 bases). Trimming pared 4 bases from V and 0 bases from J, leaving 7 bases between. The CDR3 has 13 amino acids. Per germline, CDR1 SGHNT and CDR2 YYREEE (reference sequence). This chain's CDR3 is CASSDRANYGYTF. CDR3 nucleotides: TGTGCCAGCAGCGACAGAGCTAACTATGGCTACACCTTC.

This chain uses TRBV5-1 with TRBJ2-7, with TRBD1 matching 7 bases. This CDR3 spans 13 amino acids. CDR1 is SGHRS, CDR2 YFSETQ, per germline. Trimming at V came to 3 bases and at J to 1 base, leaving 1 base not matched to a gene. CDR3 bases: TGCGCCAGCAGCTGGGGACAGTCCTACGAGCAGTACTTC. Protein sequence: CASSWGQSYEQYF.

V is TRBV19 and J is TRBJ1-3; possibly TRBD1 for D (6 bases). This CDR3 has 15 residues. The ends were cut back, 6 bases at V and 1 base at J, with 13 bases in the middle. Germline V gives CDR1 LNHDA, CDR2 SQIVND (reference sequence). The CDR3: CASRGDRLSGNTIYF. The CDR3 bases are TGTGCCAGTAGAGGCGACAGGTTGTCTGGAAACACCATATATTTT.

This clone was picked up one time. J is TRBJ2-2 and V is TRBV5-4; D might be TRBD1 (6 bases). From germline, CDR1 is SGHNT and CDR2 YYREEE (reference sequence). V lost 1 base and J 6 bases, leaving 19 bases between the germline ends. The CDR3 is 17 amino acids. The CDR3 is CASSLSLVGARAGELFF. CDR3 sequence (DNA): TGTGCCAGCAGCTTGAGTTTAGTGGGGGCCCGGGCCGGGGAGCTGTTTTTT.

The chain joins TRBV4-3 to TRBJ1-5; D gene ambiguous. CDR1 is LGHNA and CDR2 is YSLEER in the germline V gene. Trimming stripped 1 base from V and 5 bases from J, with 12 bases between. The CDR3 covers 15 residues. CDR3 region: CASSQGTGLDQPQHF. Here the CDR3 DNA reads TGCGCCAGCAGCCAAGGTACGGGGTTGGATCAGCCCCAGCATTTT.

This chain joins TRBV5-4 and TRBJ2-3, with 9 bases matching TRBD1. The junction had 9 bases not matched to a gene; V was cut back by 5 bases and J by 5 bases. From germline, CDR1 is SGHNT and CDR2 YYREEE (reference sequence). The CDR3 consists of 15 residues. The CDR3 sequence is CASRSGTGTRDTQYF. CDR3 sequence (DNA): TGTGCCAGCAGATCCGGGACAGGGACAAGAGATACGCAGTATTTT.

The chain carries TRBV7-2 and TRBJ2-5; 9 positions agree with TRBD2. The CDR3 runs 18 residues. The trim removed 5 bases at V and 0 bases at J, leaving 13 bases unmatched. Germline CDR1 and CDR2: SGHTA and FQGNSA. The CDR3 is CASSRSMRGGLYQETQYF. Here the CDR3 DNA reads TGTGCCAGCAGCCGCAGCATGCGGGGGGGCCTGTACCAAGAGACCCAGTACTTC.

The chain employs TRBV6-6 and TRBJ2-2, with 7 bases aligning to TRBD1. Trimming cost V 4 bases and J 2 bases; bases outside gene matches: 1. Germline CDR1 reads MNHNY; CDR2 reads SVGAGI (reference sequence). The CDR3 sequence is 14 residues long. CDR3 coding DNA: TGTGCCAGCAGTTGGGACAGAAACACCGGGGAGCTGTTTTTT. Translating it yields CASSWDRNTGELFF.

The rearrangement links TRBV5-1 to TRBJ2-2; D is possibly TRBD1 (6 bases). The CDR3 sequence is 13 residues long. Per germline, CDR1 SGHRS and CDR2 YFSETQ. The V gene lost 2 bases and the J gene lost 4 bases, with 6 bases spanning the gap. This CDR3 is CASSFRGTGELFF. CDR3 coding DNA: TGCGCCAGCAGCTTCAGGGGCACCGGGGAGCTGTTTTTT.

This chain joins TRBV18 and TRBJ2-5; 8 nucleotides align to TRBD2. The CDR3 extends over 15 amino acids. CDR1 is KGHSH, CDR2 LQKENI, per germline. V lost 7 bases and J lost 5; bases outside the gene matches: 12. CDR3 nucleotides: TGTGCCAGCTGTACTGTCGGGGGGGCAATTGAGACCCAGTACTTC. As protein: CASCTVGGAIETQYF.

The chain employs TRBV27 and TRBJ2-7, with 7 bases aligning to TRBD2. The CDR3 is 13 amino acids. Trimming took 6 bases from V and 2 from J; bases not matched to a gene: 4. CDR1 and CDR2 (germline): MNHEY, SMNVEV (reference sequence). CDR3 loop: CASSPGRAYEQYF. The CDR3, as DNA: TGTGCCAGCAGCCCAGGGAGGGCCTACGAGCAGTACTTC.

This rearrangement joins TRBV4-2 to TRBJ2-5; weak D call: TRBD2 (6 bases). V was cut by 0 bases and J by 2 bases, with 16 bases left in between. The V gene's germline CDR1 is LGHNA and CDR2 YNFKEQ. The CDR3 consists of 17 residues. The CDR3 sequence: CASSQDGPAGDQETQYF. DNA of the CDR3: TGTGCCAGCAGCCAAGATGGCCCAGCGGGCGATCAAGAGACCCAGTACTTC.

The chain uses TRBV15 and TRBJ1-2, with no clear D. V was shortened by 8 bases and J by 1 base, with 11 bases between the two germline ends. There are 13 residues in the CDR3. Germline V CDR1 and CDR2: LNHNV, YYDKDF (reference sequence). The CDR3 coding sequence is TGTGCCACCTCAGTAGACATTAACTATGGCTACACCTTC. Amino acid sequence: CATSVDINYGYTF.

The chain is built from TRBV6-6 and TRBJ1-6; 10 bases line up with TRBD1. In germline, CDR1 is MNHNY, CDR2 SVGAGI (reference sequence). Trimming removed 7 bases from V and 7 bases from J; junction bases left unmatched: 4. The length of the CDR3 is 14 residues. The CDR3 sequence is CASKRDRGNSPLHF. The CDR3 nucleotides read TGTGCCAGCAAACGGGACAGGGGCAATTCACCCCTCCACTTT.

The chain links TRBV27 to TRBJ2-7, with 11 bases fitting TRBD1. Germline CDR1 is MNHEY and CDR2 is SMNVEV (reference sequence). CDR3 length: 16 residues. After removal of 2 bases from V and 2 bases from J, the junction contained 5 bases not matched to a gene. This CDR3 is CASSLAGTGGAYEQYF. Here the CDR3 DNA reads TGTGCCAGCAGTTTAGCCGGGACAGGGGGGGCCTACGAGCAGTACTTC.

This rearrangement joins TRBV5-1 to TRBJ1-1; D may be TRBD1 (6 bases). Deletions cut 4 bases from V and 2 bases from J, with 24 bases between. This CDR3 has 18 amino acids. CDR1 is SGHRS, CDR2 YFSETQ, per germline. The CDR3 DNA reads TGCGCCAGCAGCACGGGAAATACCTTAACAGGGATTAACACTGAAGCTTTCTTT. Encoded protein: CASSTGNTLTGINTEAFF. Based on the CDR3 plus reference TRBV5-1 and TRBJ1-1, the full variable domain is KAGVTQTPRYLIKTRGQQVTLSCSPISGHRSVSWYQQTPGQGLQFLFEYFSETQRNKGNFPGRFSGRQFSNSRSEMNVSTLELGDSALYLCASSTGNTLTGINTEAFFGQGTRLTVV.